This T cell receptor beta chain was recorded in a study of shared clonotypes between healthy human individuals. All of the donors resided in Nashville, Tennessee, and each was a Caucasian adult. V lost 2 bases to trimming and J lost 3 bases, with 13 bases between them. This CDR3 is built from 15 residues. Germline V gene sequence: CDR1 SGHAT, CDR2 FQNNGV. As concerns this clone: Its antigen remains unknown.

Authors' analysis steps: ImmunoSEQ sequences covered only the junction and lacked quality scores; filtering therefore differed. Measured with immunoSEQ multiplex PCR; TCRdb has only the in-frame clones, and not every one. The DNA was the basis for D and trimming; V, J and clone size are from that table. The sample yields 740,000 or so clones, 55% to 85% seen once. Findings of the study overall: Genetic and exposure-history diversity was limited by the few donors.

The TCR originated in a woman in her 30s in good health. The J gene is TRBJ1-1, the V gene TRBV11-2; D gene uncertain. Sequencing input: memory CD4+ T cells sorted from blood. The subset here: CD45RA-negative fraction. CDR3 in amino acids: CASSLPTDRDTEAFF. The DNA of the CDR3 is TGTGCCAGCAGCTTACCAACCGATAGGGACACTGAAGCTTTCTTT. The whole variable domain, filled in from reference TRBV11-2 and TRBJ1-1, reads EAGVAQSPRYKIIEKRQSVAFWCNPISGHATLYWYQQILGQGPKLLIQFQNNGVVDDSQLPKDRFSAERLKGVDSTLKIQPAKLEDSAVYLCASSLPTDRDTEAFFGQGTRLTVV.